These 29 T cell receptor beta chains were sequenced from one sample in a study of a mutant IDH1 vaccine in newly diagnosed glioma. Sequencing was performed with immunoSEQ multiplex PCR; in TCRdb, only in-frame clones are kept and a portion is missing. The profile shows about 130,000 clones, around 77% of them singletons. These TCRs' antigens remain unknown. Time point here: week 11, during vaccination. In the vaccine, a single dose held 300 ug of the mutant IDH1 20-mer peptide, along with topical imiquimod. The sample was PBMCs, taken from a glioma patient whose treatment included an IDH1 peptide vaccine. The receptors were gathered from a man aged 40-49 years with glioma.

The chain recombines TRBV6-5 with TRBJ1-6; tentative D call: TRBD1 (5 bases). This CDR3 comprises 13 residues. Germline V gene lookup returns CDR1 MNHEY and CDR2 SVGAGI. V lost 8 bases and J 9 bases, leaving 14 bases between the germline ends. The CDR3 loop is CASGGTARSPLHF. In DNA, the CDR3 is TGTGCCAGCGGGGGGACCGCACGTTCACCCCTCCACTTT.

CDR3 loop: CSARQGSPLHF. The CDR3, as DNA: TGCAGTGCTAGACAGGGATCACCCCTCCACTTT. The V gene is TRBV20-1, the J gene TRBJ1-6, with D possibly matching TRBD1 (5 bases). The V end was cut by 2 bases, the J end by 10 bases, with 6 bases between. Germline-derived CDR1 and CDR2 are DFQATT and SNEGSKA (reference sequence). CDR3 length: 11 amino acids.

Here the CDR3 reads CASTLGRRYEQYF. The CDR3 DNA sequence: TGTGCCAGCACCCTGGGACGGAGGTACGAGCAGTACTTC. The chain combines TRBV11-2 with TRBJ2-7, with D possibly called TRBD1 or TRBD2 (5 bases each). The CDR3 covers 13 residues. V dropped 7 bases and J dropped 4 bases, with 14 bases sitting between them. Germline assignment: CDR1 SGHAT and CDR2 FQNNGV.

V gene TRBV4-2 combines with J gene TRBJ1-5, with D perhaps matching TRBD1 (6 bases). The germline CDR1 and CDR2 sequences are LGHNA and YNFKEQ. CDR3 length: 16 residues. Trimming cost V 0 bases and J 4 bases, with 13 bases left between them. The CDR3 protein is CASSQDWADSNQPQHF. The CDR3 DNA reads as TGTGCCAGCAGCCAAGATTGGGCGGACAGTAATCAGCCCCAGCATTTT.

The chain uses TRBV28 and TRBJ2-2; the match to TRBD1 covers 7 bases. Germline CDR1 reads MDHEN; CDR2 reads SYDVKM. V dropped 5 bases and J dropped 6; count of bases not matched to a gene: 9. The CDR3 covers 15 residues. This chain's CDR3 is CASSPTGMVPGELFF. For the CDR3, the DNA is TGTGCCAGCAGTCCGACAGGGATGGTCCCCGGGGAGCTGTTTTTT.

The rearrangement uses TRBV10-1 and TRBJ2-3, with TRBD1 matching 8 bases. This CDR3 comprises 16 residues. CDR1 is WNHNN and CDR2 is SYGVQD in the germline V gene (reference sequence). The junction had 8 bases not matched to a gene; V was cut back by 6 bases and J by 0 bases. The DNA of the CDR3 is TGCGCCAGCAGGGCAGACAGGGGATGGAGCACAGATACGCAGTATTTT. Its translation: CASRADRGWSTDTQYF.

This chain uses TRBV4-3 with TRBJ2-3; 10 nucleotides match TRBD2. Germline lookup yields CDR1 LGHNA and CDR2 YSLEER. Trimming took 0 bases from V and 5 from J; bases not matched to a gene: 5. This CDR3 spans 16 amino acids. CDR3 loop: CASSQDLVAGGDTQYF. DNA of the CDR3: TGCGCCAGCAGCCAAGATCTGGTAGCGGGAGGAGATACGCAGTATTTT.

The rearrangement links TRBV13 to TRBJ1-1, with 11 nucleotides matching TRBD1. Germline V gives CDR1 PRHDT, CDR2 FYEKMQ (reference sequence). This CDR3 region has 15 residues. The trim removed 3 bases at V and 7 bases at J, leaving 7 bases unmatched. The CDR3 loop reads CASSFPGQGVFEAFF. Here the CDR3 DNA reads TGTGCCAGCAGCTTTCCGGGACAGGGGGTTTTTGAAGCTTTCTTT.

This rearrangement joins TRBV4-1 to TRBJ2-3; D is unclear. The CDR3 length is 14 residues. The germline V and J ends were trimmed by 3 bases and 4 bases, with 11 bases remaining between them. The germline V gene encodes CDR1 MGHRA and CDR2 YSYEKL. CDR3 region: CASSQQHLADTQYF. The CDR3 DNA follows: TGCGCCAGCAGCCAGCAACATCTAGCAGATACGCAGTATTTT.

The rearrangement joins TRBV7-2 to TRBJ1-1; 8 nucleotides line up with TRBD1. After removal of 6 bases from V and 8 bases from J, the junction contained 8 bases not matched to a gene. CDR1 SGHTA and CDR2 FQGNSA come from the germline V gene. CDR3 length: 13 residues. Here the CDR3 reads CASRQGGFREAFF. The CDR3 bases are TGTGCCAGCAGACAGGGGGGGTTTAGGGAAGCTTTCTTT.

This clone was counted a few times. The rearrangement uses TRBV4-1 and TRBJ1-1; D gene ambiguous. This CDR3 contains 16 residues. Germline V gene lookup returns CDR1 MGHRA and CDR2 YSYEKL. V shed 0 bases and J shed 3 bases, with 14 bases lying between them. DNA for the CDR3: TGCGCCAGCAGCCAAGAGTTCGTCGCGGGAGACACTGAAGCTTTCTTT. Residues: CASSQEFVAGDTEAFF.

The gene calls are TRBV15 and TRBJ2-5; the match to TRBD2 covers 8 bases. V shed 3 bases and J 7 bases; nucleotides not matched to a gene: 13. The CDR3 sequence is 16 residues long. Germline V gene data show CDR1 as LNHNV and CDR2 as YYDKDF (reference sequence). CDR3 DNA: TGTGCCACCAGCAGCCCACCGGGACTAGGTCCACGGACCCAGTACTTC. Encoded protein: CATSSPPGLGPRTQYF.

V usage is TRBV7-8 and J usage is TRBJ1-1; 8 bases match TRBD1. The CDR3 length is 15 residues. The germline CDR1 and CDR2 sequences are SGHVS and FQNEAQ. Losses at the gene ends were 4 bases for V and 0 bases for J; bases not matched to a gene: 4. CDR3 sequence reads: CASSSSGQVNTEAFF. The CDR3 DNA follows: TGTGCCAGCAGCTCATCGGGACAGGTGAACACTGAAGCTTTCTTT.

The chain couples TRBV10-3 to TRBJ1-2; no firm D call. The V gene's germline CDR1 is ENHRY and CDR2 SYGVKD. The CDR3 extends over 12 amino acids. V dropped 8 bases and J dropped 1 base, with 8 bases sitting between them. The CDR3 DNA sequence: TGTGCCATCTCGAGCAATAACTATGGCTACACCTTC. Translation gives CAISSNNYGYTF.

The chain employs TRBV6-6 and TRBJ2-7; 11 positions match TRBD1. The junction had 8 bases not matched to a gene; V was cut back by 5 bases and J by 2 bases. The CDR3 is made up of 16 amino acids. CDR1 is MNHNY, CDR2 SVGAGI, per germline (reference sequence). The CDR3 reads CASSRGQGAATYEQYF. The CDR3 coding sequence is TGTGCCAGCAGTCGCGGACAGGGGGCTGCCACCTACGAGCAGTACTTC.

The genes are TRBV29-1 and TRBJ2-7, with D uncertain. The V gene's germline CDR1 is SQVTM and CDR2 ANQGSEA. V was shortened by 5 bases and J by 2 bases, with 10 bases between the two germline ends. This CDR3 has 12 amino acids. This CDR3 reads CSVNEGPYEQYF. The CDR3 DNA reads as TGCAGCGTTAACGAAGGTCCCTACGAGCAGTACTTC.

J is TRBJ1-6 and V is TRBV6-5; a possible D gene is TRBD1 (5 bases). This CDR3 is 15 amino acids long. Trimming removed 7 bases from V and 6 bases from J, with 16 bases in between. The germline CDR1 and CDR2 sequences are MNHEY and SVGAGI. The CDR3: CASKSRVGLNSPLHF. The CDR3 region has the DNA TGTGCCAGCAAATCCAGGGTAGGACTTAATTCACCCCTCCACTTT.

The chain links TRBV7-2 to TRBJ1-3; no definite D call. There are 14 residues in the CDR3. Germline-derived CDR1 and CDR2 are SGHTA and FQGNSA. Trimming took off 3 bases at V and 0 bases at J, with 6 bases between the two ends. CDR3 bases: TGTGCCAGCAGCTTCGCCGGCTCTGGAAACACCATATATTTT. This gives the protein CASSFAGSGNTIYF.

The chain uses TRBV9 and TRBJ2-3; 10 positions agree with TRBD2. This CDR3 is 14 amino acids long. V lost 7 bases and J lost 4; bases outside the gene matches: 6. Germline V gene lookup returns CDR1 SGDLS and CDR2 YYNGEE. The CDR3 DNA sequence: TGTGCCAGCGGGAGTAGCGGGGGGCCAGATACGCAGTATTTT. Amino acids: CASGSSGGPDTQYF. Supplemented by reference TRBV9 and TRBJ2-3, the full variable domain reads DSGVTQTPKHLITATGQRVTLRCSPRSGDLSVYWYQQSLDQGLQFLIQYYNGEERAKGNILERFSAQQFPDLHSELNLSSLELGDSALYFCASGSSGGPDTQYFGPGTRLTVL.

As for this clone: Other nucleotide sequences from this sample produce the same CDR3. This chain uses TRBV5-1 with TRBJ1-2; tentatively, D is TRBD1 (5 bases). The ends were cut back, 5 bases at V and 6 bases at J, with 17 bases in the middle. The CDR3 runs 14 residues. Germline assignment: CDR1 SGHRS and CDR2 YFSETQ. The CDR3 loop reads CASSPLARADGYTF. CDR3 DNA sequence: TGCGCCAGCAGTCCCCTTGCCAGGGCCGATGGCTACACCTTC.

J is TRBJ2-1 and V is TRBV9, with 10 bases matching TRBD2. The V and J ends lost 0 bases and 7 bases, in that order; junction bases with no gene match: 4. The CDR3 is 15 amino acids. Germline V CDR1 and CDR2: SGDLS, YYNGEE. For the CDR3, the DNA is TGTGCCAGCAGCGTAGCACTAGCGGGGATAAATGAGCAGTTCTTC. Its protein is CASSVALAGINEQFF. The entire variable domain, with the rest obtained from reference TRBV9 and TRBJ2-1, is as follows: DSGVTQTPKHLITATGQRVTLRCSPRSGDLSVYWYQQSLDQGLQFLIQYYNGEERAKGNILERFSAQQFPDLHSELNLSSLELGDSALYFCASSVALAGINEQFFGPGTRLTVL.

This chain joins TRBV18 and TRBJ2-7; TRBD1 matches at 10 bases. The germline gives CDR1 KGHSH, CDR2 LQKENI. V was pared by 5 bases and J by 6 bases, with 10 bases of the junction left unmatched. CDR3 length equals 15 residues. This CDR3 is CASSIPGQGPAEQYF. The CDR3 DNA is TGTGCCAGCTCAATCCCGGGACAGGGGCCGGCCGAGCAGTACTTC.

V is TRBV4-3 and J is TRBJ2-1; 7 bases match TRBD2. The CDR3 runs to 13 residues. Germline CDR1 is LGHNA and CDR2 is YSLEER. With V trimmed by 4 bases and J by 8 bases, 5 bases remained unmatched. The CDR3 spells CASSLMGGDEQFF. CDR3 in DNA: TGCGCCAGCAGCCTGATGGGGGGGGATGAGCAGTTCTTC.

The J gene is TRBJ2-5, the V gene TRBV6-1, with a weak D call TRBD2 (5 bases). Between the trimmed V and J ends, which lost 11 bases and 13 bases, there was a span of 11 bases. The CDR3 runs to 8 residues. Germline values: CDR1 MNHNS, CDR2 SASEGT. The CDR3 sequence is CASMDWYF. The CDR3 DNA follows: TGTGCCTCCATGGACTGGTACTTC.

To note about this clone: Mismatch with germline at one junction end may stem from a read error. This chain connects TRBV4-3 to TRBJ2-3; 12 bases are a match to TRBD2. CDR1 is LGHNA, CDR2 YSLEER, per germline. CDR3 length: 18 residues. CDR3 in DNA: TGCGCCAGCAGCCAAAATTCCGGGACTAGCGGGCGCACATATACGCAGTATTTT. Amino acids: CASSQNSGTSGRTYTQYF.

This chain connects TRBV9 to TRBJ2-2, with TRBD1 identical over 7 bases. V shed 4 bases and J 5 bases; nucleotides not matched to a gene: 2. CDR1 is SGDLS, CDR2 YYNGEE, per germline. The CDR3 consists of 13 residues. The CDR3 sequence: CASSQQGTGELFF. In nucleotides, the CDR3 is TGTGCCAGCAGCCAACAGGGGACCGGGGAGCTGTTTTTT.

This chain connects TRBV2 to TRBJ1-4, with D tentatively TRBD1 (6 bases). Germline V gene data show CDR1 as SNHLY and CDR2 as FYNNEI. This CDR3 is 13 amino acids long. Trimming cost V 10 bases and J 4 bases, with 13 bases left between them. The CDR3 nucleotides read TGTGCCAACGGGGGGGGCAATAATGAAAAACTGTTTTTT. Its protein product is CANGGGNNEKLFF.

This rearrangement joins TRBV18 to TRBJ1-1; 7 positions match TRBD1. The CDR3 contains 16 residues. Germline V gene lookup returns CDR1 KGHSH and CDR2 LQKENI. Trimming removed 1 base from V and 2 bases from J; junction bases left unmatched: 7. The CDR3 here is CASSPLQGTANTEAFF. The CDR3, as DNA: TGTGCCAGCTCACCACTCCAGGGGACAGCAAACACTGAAGCTTTCTTT. The whole variable domain, remainder taken from reference TRBV18 and TRBJ1-1, is NAGVMQNPRHLVRRRGQEARLRCSPMKGHSHVYWYRQLPEEGLKFMVYLQKENIIDESGMPKERFSAEFPKEGPSILRIQQVVRGDSAAYFCASSPLQGTANTEAFFGQGTRLTVV.

The chain is built from TRBV6-5 and TRBJ1-1, with D unclear. The CDR3 totals 13 residues. The V end was cut by 7 bases, the J end by 4 bases, with 13 bases between. Germline V gene data show CDR1 as MNHEY and CDR2 as SVGAGI. CDR3 sequence (DNA): TGTGCCAGCAAGGGTGGAGAGTGCACTGAAGCTTTCTTT. Amino acid sequence: CASKGGECTEAFF.